This T cell receptor beta chain came from a study of immune evolution from preneoplasia to lung adenocarcinoma. Sequencing used immunoSEQ multiplex PCR; TCRdb keeps in-frame clones, though not all of them. This repertoire shows approximately 7,900 clones, around four fifths found once; its top ten account for approximately 7%. Patients had resection in Japan or China between the mid-2010s and the late 2010s. To note about this clone: Its antigen is undetermined.

Study observations and caveats: Later-stage lesions seemingly showed higher T cell density and diversity than normal lung. From normal lung to invasive adenocarcinoma, top clone frequencies appeared to decrease.

The CDR3 is 15 residues long. Trimming removed 6 bases from V and 4 bases from J; junction bases left unmatched: 7. CDR1 LNHDA and CDR2 SQIVND come from the germline V gene (reference sequence). This sequence originates from a person between 70 and 80 years old with lung adenocarcinoma. Specimen: FFPE adjacent normal lung tissue. V and J are TRBV19 and TRBJ2-3, with 10 bases identical to TRBD1. This chain's CDR3 is CASRTGTGAPDTQYF. CDR3 DNA sequence: TGTGCCAGTAGAACGGGGACAGGGGCTCCAGATACGCAGTATTTT.